What follows is one TCR beta chain and its context. Its antigen is currently unknown. The data were obtained in a study of cytomegalovirus exposure and HLA in healthy donors. Whole-study results and caveats: Most of the TCR beta V segments (in an earlier analysis) were productive either about 90% or about 30% of the time. The Asian-associated ancestry cluster reportedly had fewer N-insertions than the approximately 630-donor mean in a later analysis.

Primers for the PCR totalled 60 Vbeta and 13 Jbeta. Profiled with immunoSEQ multiplex PCR; TCRdb holds only in-frame clones, not every one. The sample includes 150,000 or so clones, 65% to 80% of them seen just once. The specimen was PBMCs. The receptor was derived from a young man in good health and CMV-seropositive.

CDR3 loop: CASSREGNTEAFF. DNA for the CDR3: TGCGCCAGCAGCCGGGAGGGGAACACTGAAGCTTTCTTT. This rearrangement joins TRBV5-1 to TRBJ1-1, with D unresolved. The CDR3 spans 13 residues. Germline V gives CDR1 SGHRS, CDR2 YFSETQ. V was clipped by 4 bases and J by 1 base, with 8 bases between them.